This TCR beta chain was recovered during a study of blood T cell repertoires in COVID-19. Per the original data handling: Estimates of nucleated cell counts were drawn from the amplification of reference gene primers. Profiled with immunoSEQ multiplex PCR; TCRdb holds only in-frame clones, not every one. V, J and clone size reflect that table, while D and trimming were determined from the DNA. Of approximately 130,000 clones listed, roughly 80% were seen once; the top ten hold over 15%. This CDR3 has 15 residues. Trimming cost V 0 bases and J 2 bases, with 11 bases left between them. Germline-derived CDR1 and CDR2 are WNHNN and SYGVQD (reference sequence).

The chain joins TRBV10-1 to TRBJ2-7, with a weak D call TRBD1 (5 bases). The receptor was isolated from a man in his thirties or forties who had recovered from COVID-19. The sequencing sample was made of PBMCs or T cells enriched from blood (not recorded which). CDR3 coding DNA: TGCGCCAGCAGTGAGTCCAGGGCCAAAGCCTACGAGCAGTACTTC. It codes for CASSESRAKAYEQYF.